Each of the 28 T cell receptor beta chains below was sequenced from the same sample in a study of T cell repertoires in cytomegalovirus infection. Their antigens are not known. Using its own MiXCR run on the reads, TCRdb lists one record per CDR3 protein. The sample includes approximately 770,000 distinct CDR3 sequences, 25% to 35% of them seen just once. The specimen comprised cultured CD8+ T cells from PBMCs, sampled from culture after CMV antigen stimulation. These TCRs come from a human donor in good health (CMV status not recorded). Some clones in this sample may be carry-over from other donors' samples.

This clonotype turned up a few times. This chain links TRBV27 with TRBJ2-1; 7 nucleotides line up with TRBD1. From germline, CDR1 is MNHEY and CDR2 SMNVEV (reference sequence). The length of the CDR3 is 16 residues. Trimming cost V 6 bases and J 7 bases; bases outside gene matches: 15. CDR3 nucleotides: TGTGCCAGCAGCCCGAGACAGGGAGTCCGGACGAATGAGCAGTTCTTC. Residues: CASSPRQGVRTNEQFF.

The J gene is TRBJ2-5, the V gene TRBV4-2; D is possibly TRBD1 or TRBD2 (7 bases each). V shed 0 bases and J shed 2 bases, with 13 bases lying between them. The germline CDR1 and CDR2 sequences are LGHNA and YNFKEQ. The CDR3 contains 16 residues. The CDR3 region has the DNA TGTGCCAGCAGCCAAGAGCAGGGGGGGGGGCAAGAGACCCAGTACTTC. Translation gives CASSQEQGGGQETQYF.

The chain joins TRBV7-9 to TRBJ2-2, with D possibly TRBD1 on 6 matching bases. The length of the CDR3 is 12 residues. From germline, CDR1 is SEHNR and CDR2 FQNEAQ (reference sequence). CDR3 in amino acids: CARSGDTGELFF. CDR3 DNA: TGTGCGAGGTCAGGGGACACCGGGGAGCTGTTTTTT.

This clonotype was observed at least ten times. Mismatch with germline at one junction end may stem from a read error. The gene calls are TRBV7-7 and TRBJ2-7; 7 nucleotides agree with TRBD1. CDR3 size: 15 residues. CDR1 is SSHAT, CDR2 FNYEAQ, per germline (reference sequence). The CDR3: CASSLTAGTADEQYF. As DNA, the CDR3 is TGTGCTAGCAGCCTGACAGCCGGGACAGCGGACGAGCAGTACTTC.

CDR3 sequence reads: CASSLRKGVGGEQFF. In DNA, the CDR3 is TGTGCCAGCAGCTTGAGGAAAGGGGTTGGCGGTGAGCAGTTCTTC. The chain employs TRBV7-3 and TRBJ2-1, with D tentatively TRBD1 (5 bases). Germline CDR1 reads SGHTA; CDR2 reads FQGTGA. This CDR3 is built from 15 residues. V was shortened by 3 bases and J by 9 bases, with 18 bases between the two germline ends.

V and J are TRBV15 and TRBJ1-1; D is uncertain. The ends were cut back, 3 bases at V and 4 bases at J, with 9 bases in the middle. From germline, CDR1 is LNHNV and CDR2 YYDKDF (reference sequence). This CDR3 spans 13 amino acids. The CDR3 here is CATSREYGTEAFF. Here the CDR3 DNA reads TGTGCCACCAGCAGGGAATACGGCACTGAAGCTTTCTTT.

The rearrangement joins TRBV15 to TRBJ2-7, with D possibly TRBD2 on 7 matching bases. V was pared by 1 base and J by 7 bases, with 14 bases between. Germline values: CDR1 LNHNV, CDR2 YYDKDF (reference sequence). The CDR3 contains 14 residues. The CDR3 region is CATSRVRGAREQYV. CDR3 in DNA: TGTGCCACCAGCAGAGTTCGGGGGGCGCGTGAGCAGTACGTC.

This clonotype has only a few counts. V and J are TRBV7-8 and TRBJ1-5, with D uncertain. From germline, CDR1 is SGHVS and CDR2 FQNEAQ. CDR3 length: 12 residues. Deletions cut 5 bases from V and 9 bases from J, with 11 bases between. The CDR3 DNA reads as TGTGCCAGCAGCGCGGACCCACGGCCCCAGCATTTT. Translated: CASSADPRPQHF. The full variable domain, with the rest looked up from reference TRBV7-8 and TRBJ1-5, is GAGVSQSPRYKVAKRGQDVALRCDPISGHVSLFWYQQALGQGPEFLTYFQNEAQLDKSGLPSDRFFAERPEGSVSTLKIQRTQQEDSAVYLCASSADPRPQHFGDGTRLSIL.

This clonotype was recorded a few times. The chain uses TRBV6-6 and TRBJ1-6, with TRBD1 matching 7 bases. Trimming removed 7 bases from V and 6 bases from J; junction bases left unmatched: 9. Germline CDR1 MNHNY, CDR2 SVGAGI (reference sequence). The CDR3 sequence is 15 residues long. CDR3 nucleotides: TGTGCCAGCACCGACAGGGAGGCTTTTAATTCACCCCTCCACTTT. It is translated as CASTDREAFNSPLHF.

The V and J genes are TRBV9 and TRBJ2-1; 7 nucleotides match TRBD1. Germline CDR1 SGDLS, CDR2 YYNGEE. With V trimmed by 1 base and J by 0 bases, 4 bases remained unmatched. CDR3 length: 16 residues. The CDR3 nucleotides read TGTGCCAGCAGCGTAATACAGGGGTTCTCCTACAATGAGCAGTTCTTC. Translated, it gives CASSVIQGFSYNEQFF. Supplemented by reference TRBV9 and TRBJ2-1, the full variable domain reads DSGVTQTPKHLITATGQRVTLRCSPRSGDLSVYWYQQSLDQGLQFLIQYYNGEERAKGNILERFSAQQFPDLHSELNLSSLELGDSALYFCASSVIQGFSYNEQFFGPGTRLTVL.

This clonotype was seen more than once but under ten times. The chain joins TRBV7-9 to TRBJ1-5, with TRBD1 identical over 8 bases. J gave up 6 bases and V 4 bases, and 2 bases lay outside the gene matches. The CDR3 has 13 residues. The V gene's germline CDR1 is SEHNR and CDR2 FQNEAQ (reference sequence). This CDR3 reads CASSSTGGQPQHF. The CDR3 nucleotides read TGTGCCAGCAGCTCCACAGGGGGTCAGCCCCAGCATTTT.

The rearrangement uses TRBV10-3 and TRBJ1-1, with TRBD1 matching over 7 bases. From germline, CDR1 is ENHRY and CDR2 SYGVKD. V dropped 6 bases and J dropped 3; count of bases not matched to a gene: 10. The CDR3 length is 15 residues. The CDR3 protein is CAIRSRQGGDTEAFF. DNA for the CDR3: TGTGCCATCAGAAGTAGACAGGGAGGAGACACTGAAGCTTTCTTT.

This clonotype was counted between two and nine times. This chain uses TRBV27 with TRBJ2-4, with D possibly being TRBD1 (5 bases). Trimming removed 2 bases at V and 8 bases at J, with 7 bases between. Germline CDR1 and CDR2: MNHEY and SMNVEV (reference sequence). The CDR3 is 12 residues long. The CDR3 sequence: CASSLKGDIQYF. Written as DNA, the CDR3 is TGTGCCAGCAGTTTAAAAGGGGACATTCAGTACTTC.

The sample holds a few counts of this clonotype. The CDR3 spells CASSLESLGNTGELFF. CDR3 sequence (DNA): TGTGCCAGCAGCTTGGAAAGCCTGGGTAACACCGGGGAGCTGTTTTTT. The chain carries TRBV5-4 and TRBJ2-2; no reliable D call. This CDR3 contains 16 residues. Trimming removed 0 bases at V and 2 bases at J, with 11 bases between. CDR1 is SGHNT, CDR2 YYREEE, per germline (reference sequence). The full variable domain, completed using reference TRBV5-4 and TRBJ2-2, is ETGVTQSPTHLIKTRGQQVTLRCSSQSGHNTVSWYQQALGQGPQFIFQYYREEENGRGNFPPRFSGLQFPNYSSELNVNALELDDSALYLCASSLESLGNTGELFFGEGSRLTVL.

The chain joins TRBV7-9 to TRBJ2-1, with 9 bases lining up with TRBD2. V gave up 5 bases and J gave up 8 bases; unmatched junction bases: 10. CDR3 length equals 15 residues. Germline V gene data show CDR1 as SEHNR and CDR2 as FQNEAQ (reference sequence). CDR3 residues: CASSPFGGGGDEQFF. CDR3 DNA sequence: TGTGCCAGCAGCCCCTTTGGCGGGGGGGGGGATGAGCAGTTCTTC.

This chain links TRBV6-2 or TRBV6-3 with TRBJ2-7, with D perhaps TRBD1 (6 bases). The CDR3 is made up of 14 amino acids. The V and J ends lost 4 bases and 8 bases respectively, with 18 bases between them. In germline, CDR1 is MNHEY, CDR2 SVGEGT. Here the CDR3 reads CASSSDRDTGQQYV. The CDR3 DNA follows: TGTGCCAGCAGTTCCGATCGGGACACGGGGCAGCAGTACGTC.

V gene TRBV27 combines with J gene TRBJ2-3, with D unresolved. The V end lost 6 bases, the J end lost 4 bases, and 29 bases lay between the germline ends. CDR1 MNHEY and CDR2 SMNVEV come from the germline V gene (reference sequence). The CDR3 sequence is 19 residues long. CDR3 DNA sequence: TGTGCCAGCAGACTCTCTCAAATTCCGGTCCCCGCTTTCGCAGATACGCAGTATTTT. Translated, it gives CASRLSQIPVPAFADTQYF.

This rearrangement joins TRBV4-1 to TRBJ2-6; no clear D. Germline loops: CDR1 MGHRA, CDR2 YSYEKL. Trimming cost V 5 bases and J 4 bases, with 9 bases left between them. This CDR3 region has 14 residues. CDR3 region: CASSVILGANVLTF. In DNA, the CDR3 is TGCGCCAGCAGCGTAATCTTGGGGGCCAACGTCCTGACTTTC.

This clonotype has more than one count but fewer than ten. The chain employs TRBV7-9 and TRBJ2-1; no reliable D call. The germline gives CDR1 SEHNR, CDR2 FQNEAQ (reference sequence). This CDR3 is built from 12 residues. V was cut by 10 bases and J by 6 bases, with 13 bases left in between. The CDR3 bases are TGTGCCAACTCGGTAGCCGGCAATGAGCAGTTCTTC. Protein sequence: CANSVAGNEQFF.

This chain uses TRBV9 with TRBJ2-3; D perhaps matches TRBD2 (5 bases). Germline V gene sequence: CDR1 SGDLS, CDR2 YYNGEE. The CDR3 runs 17 residues. Trimming took off 0 bases at V and 5 bases at J, with 19 bases between the two ends. CDR3 region: CASSVATERSGIDTQYF. The CDR3, as DNA: TGTGCCAGCAGCGTAGCTACGGAGCGGTCTGGGATAGATACGCAGTATTTT.

The gene calls are TRBV9 and TRBJ2-1, with a tentative D call TRBD2 (5 bases). Deletions cut 0 bases from V and 8 bases from J, with 12 bases between. Germline assignment: CDR1 SGDLS and CDR2 YYNGEE. The CDR3 length is 14 residues. Written as DNA, the CDR3 is TGTGCCAGCAGCGTAGAGGCTGAGAGGGATGAGCAGTTCTTC. It is translated as CASSVEAERDEQFF.

There are a few counts of this clonotype. The rearrangement joins TRBV6-6 to TRBJ1-1; 8 bases agree with TRBD1. The germline V gene has CDR1 MNHNY and CDR2 SVGAGI (reference sequence). J gave up 4 bases and V 5 bases, and 6 bases lay outside the gene matches. There are 14 residues in the CDR3. CDR3: CASSADRVGTEAFF. As DNA, the CDR3 is TGTGCCAGCAGTGCGGACAGGGTGGGCACTGAAGCTTTCTTT.

The chain carries TRBV5-1 and TRBJ1-1; D remains unclear. The germline V and J ends were trimmed by 5 bases and 1 base, with 12 bases remaining between them. The CDR3 spans 14 residues. CDR1 and CDR2 (germline): SGHRS, YFSETQ. The CDR3 region has the DNA TGCGCCAGCAGGGCCGGGAACGGGAACACTGAAGCTTTCTTT. Translating it yields CASRAGNGNTEAFF.

This chain uses TRBV27 with TRBJ2-3; D may match TRBD1 or TRBD2 (5 bases each). Trimming took off 4 bases at V and 0 bases at J, with 11 bases between the two ends. The germline gives CDR1 MNHEY, CDR2 SMNVEV (reference sequence). The CDR3 contains 15 residues. CDR3 in DNA: TGTGCCAGCAGTTGGGGGACGACCAGCACAGATACGCAGTATTTT. Its protein is CASSWGTTSTDTQYF.

In this sample, this clonotype turned up many times. The DNA of the CDR3 is TGTGCCAGCAGGCCGACAGGTTGGAAATGGCCCCAGCATTTT. Translated: CASRPTGWKWPQHF. The V gene is TRBV6-2 or TRBV6-3, the J gene TRBJ1-5; D is possibly TRBD1 (6 bases). This CDR3 region has 14 residues. Trimming removed 6 bases at V and 9 bases at J, with 18 bases between. CDR1 is MNHEY, CDR2 SVGEGT, per germline.

This rearrangement joins TRBV28 to TRBJ2-1, with 10 bases that match TRBD2. CDR3 length equals 17 residues. Germline values: CDR1 MDHEN, CDR2 SYDVKM. Trimming cost V 4 bases and J 1 base; bases outside gene matches: 7. CDR3 sequence (DNA): TGTGCCAGCAGTTCTTATAGCGGGGGGTGGTCCTACAATGAGCAGTTCTTC. This encodes CASSSYSGGWSYNEQFF.

This clonotype was seen a few times. The chain links TRBV24-1 to TRBJ2-5, with D maybe TRBD2 (6 bases). Per germline, CDR1 KGHDR and CDR2 SFDVKD. Trimming took off 5 bases at V and 7 bases at J, with 13 bases between the two ends. CDR3 length: 13 residues. The CDR3, as DNA: TGTGCCACCAGTGGGGACTCCCCGGGGACCCAGTACTTC. This sequence encodes CATSGDSPGTQYF.

Notes on this clonotype: A single base separates this from a much larger clone, so it may be a read error. The chain uses TRBV9 and TRBJ1-2; no clear D gene. CDR3 length: 11 residues. V lost 3 bases and J 4 bases, leaving 4 bases between the germline ends. Germline loops: CDR1 SGDLS, CDR2 YYNGEE. CDR3 sequence (DNA): TGTGCCAGCAGCGACATCTATGGCTACACCTTC. This translates into CASSDIYGYTF.